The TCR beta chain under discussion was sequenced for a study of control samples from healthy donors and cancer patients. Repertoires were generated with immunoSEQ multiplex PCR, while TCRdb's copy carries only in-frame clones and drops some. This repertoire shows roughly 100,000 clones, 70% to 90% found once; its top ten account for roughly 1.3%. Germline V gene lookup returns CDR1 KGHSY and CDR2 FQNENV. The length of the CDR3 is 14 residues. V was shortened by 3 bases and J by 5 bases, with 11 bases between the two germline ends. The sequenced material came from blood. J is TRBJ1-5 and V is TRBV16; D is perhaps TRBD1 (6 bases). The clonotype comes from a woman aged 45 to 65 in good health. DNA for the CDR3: TGTGCCAGCAGCCAGGGGGCAGCGGATCAGCCCCAGCATTTT. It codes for CASSQGAADQPQHF.